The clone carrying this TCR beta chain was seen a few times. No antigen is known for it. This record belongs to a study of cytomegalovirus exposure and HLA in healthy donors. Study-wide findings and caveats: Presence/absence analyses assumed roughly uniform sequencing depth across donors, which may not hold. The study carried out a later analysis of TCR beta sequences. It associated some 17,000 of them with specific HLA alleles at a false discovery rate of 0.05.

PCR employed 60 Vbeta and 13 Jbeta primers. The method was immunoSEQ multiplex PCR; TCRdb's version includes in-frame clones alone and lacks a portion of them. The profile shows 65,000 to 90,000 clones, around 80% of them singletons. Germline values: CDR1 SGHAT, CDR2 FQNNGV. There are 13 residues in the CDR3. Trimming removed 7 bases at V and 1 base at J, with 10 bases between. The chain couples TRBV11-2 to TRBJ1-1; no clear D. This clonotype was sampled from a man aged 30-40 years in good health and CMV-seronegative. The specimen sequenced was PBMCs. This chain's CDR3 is CASTYQTNTEAFF. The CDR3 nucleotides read TGTGCCAGCACCTACCAAACGAACACTGAAGCTTTCTTT.